The entry below gives a single T cell receptor beta chain sequence along with its context. At least ten counts were recorded for this clonotype. What antigen it recognizes has not been identified. Within one base of it there is no much larger clone, and no base qualities were kept. This sample was taken from a study of regulatory T cells in long-lasting Graves disease (dated by TCRdb to the early 2020s). About the investigation overall: In the newly diagnosed Graves' disease group, patients had been taking antithyroid drugs for less than 3 months. Persistent Graves' disease patients were compared with newly diagnosed Graves' disease patients by peripheral blood TCR sequencing and RNA sequencing. The study took place in China and was registered as a clinical trial. A total of about 35 samples underwent TCR sequencing: around 13 from persistent and roughly 20 from newly diagnosed Graves' disease patients.

The paper as a whole reports these results and caveats: Lower TCR Shannon entropy and fewer highly expanded clones were observed in persistent Graves' disease patients than in newly diagnosed patients, which suggested clonal expansion. Preferential use of TRBV28, TRBJ1-2 and TRBJ2-5 was observed in persistent disease, whereas TRBV20-1 and TRBJ2-1 were favored in newly diagnosed disease. As a limitation, the authors acknowledged that the small sample size may reduce accuracy. Only the TCR beta chain was sequenced and analyzed. A larger number of public clonotypes was shared among persistent patients (more than 2,500) than among newly diagnosed patients (roughly 1,000). Only peripheral blood was studied, because thyroid tissue, the primary lesion, was inaccessible.

Library method: multiplex PCR. The listed sequencing device is Illumina HiSeq 4000. iRepertoire HTBI primers and Arm-PCR amplification of CDR3 regions were used to construct TCR beta libraries. PCR products were gel purified before sequencing. The study's processing was this. A total of fewer than 70 TRBV and 14 TRBJ segments were identified across samples and were used for gene usage analysis of CDR3 amino acid clonotypes. COPE and FqMerger were used to merge the filtered high-quality paired reads into contigs. BLAST was used to align contigs to IMGT TRBV, TRBD and TRBJ reference genes, with CDR3 defined following IMGT. Any clonotype with a frequency above 0.1% was classified as a highly expanded clone. Shannon entropy was used to measure repertoire diversity, and the Gini coefficient was used to measure V-J evenness. A clonotype was considered public if more than one individual shared it. TCRdb took the public reads, trimmed them with fastp at Q25, ran MiXCR for clone calling and kept in-frame beta chains. When rows share a CDR3 protein, they turn into one entry using the most common DNA and genes. Here the V and J calls rest on TCRdb's processing, not on the authors' analysis. The sample profile shows under 700,000 distinct CDR3 sequences; more than 15% of them were found once. Clones ranked in the top ten supply roughly 25% of the sample.

What the time point label conveys for this sample: newly diagnosed GD, antithyroid drugs for less than 3 months. For both TCR sequencing and RNA sequencing, RNA was extracted from PBMCs in TRIzol. The diagnosis of Graves' disease followed American Thyroid Association guidelines. Patients were recruited from an endocrinology department in Xi'an, China. Each patient gave around 9 milliliters of peripheral blood, collected in an EDTA anticoagulant tube. Ficoll Paque Plus density gradient separation was used to isolate PBMCs, and no further T cell sorting was done. An Agilent 2100 Bioanalyzer and agarose gel were used to check RNA quality, while a NanoDrop 2000 measured RNA concentration. At the junction V is shortened by 0 bases and J by 7 bases, with 1 base in between. Looking up the germline V gene yields CDR1 ENHRY and CDR2 SYGVKD. Its CDR3 holds 12 amino acids, cysteine through phenylalanine. The CDR3 DNA has 36 bases and is translated from base 1.

The same data also went into a second study, on T cells in Graves' hyperthyroidism and ophthalmopathy. Taken from the second paper: A patient counted as having stable Graves' hyperthyroidism if no progression to ophthalmopathy occurred over 18 months of follow-up. The hyperthyroidism patients were between 18 and 65 years old and newly diagnosed, with a disease duration of less than 2 months. Patients with uncontrolled infections, other autoimmune diseases, pregnancy or lactation were excluded. Diagnoses relied on clinical symptoms, serum thyroxine and TRAb, thyroid ultrasound and orbital computed tomography. For the first round of RT-PCR on the TCR CDR3, the HTBI primer set was used together with the Qiagen OneStep RT-PCR kit. Blood samples also contained most of the expanded thyroid clonotypes (frequency above 0.001), which suggests that blood repertoires may reflect thyroid immune responses. A model built on a 13 V-J signature distinguished ophthalmopathy from stable hyperthyroidism, reaching 85% to 90% sensitivity and 81.08% specificity in cross-validation and 80%/75% in testing. During validation, the model predicted progression to ophthalmopathy a median of around six months ahead of onset, with more than 55% sensitivity and under 85% specificity. To identify TCR V-J signatures that set the groups apart, the researchers used a discovery cohort of 100 patients, made up of 40 to 45 with Graves' ophthalmopathy and 57 with stable Graves' hyperthyroidism. Prospective prediction of ophthalmopathy was tested in an independent validation cohort of some 19 hyperthyroidism patients and around 16 patients who later progressed to ophthalmopathy. The 85 to 100 discovery patients were randomly split 7:3 into training and test sets. In several Graves' hyperthyroidism patients, the study also compared T-cell repertoires from thyroid tissue with T-cell repertoires from blood. After sampling, hyperthyroidism patients received methimazole starting at 30 mg daily, and ophthalmopathy patients received high-dose intravenous methylprednisolone. Libraries were constructed in a second round of multiplex PCR, after which size selection and purification were carried out. Libraries were sequenced paired-end with 100 bp reads on an Illumina HiSeq2000. SOAPnuke was used to process the raw data, throwing out any read that contained adapters or uncalled bases, had a mean Phred below 15, or lacked an exact constant-primer or identifier match. High-quality paired reads were merged with COPE v1.2.5, and unique nucleotide sequences were defined as clonotypes. MiTCR v1.1 was used to align the clonotypes against IMGT TRBV, TRBD and TRBJ reference segments. Only V-J combinations with frequency above 0.0001, covering 99.2% of repertoires, were analysed. A TCS score was defined as the ratio of F50 (clonal expansion) to E x V (chaos), with BLOSUM62-based TCRdist applied between CDR3 peptides within each V-J. Welch's t-statistics and random forest reduced roughly 500 V-J features to 13, which were used in a naive Bayes classifier (R e1071). No statistical method was used to fix the sample size in advance, and group allocation was not hidden from the investigators. TCR Vbeta CDR3 sequencing of 130 to 150 peripheral blood samples (under 45 ophthalmopathy, 75 hyperthyroidism and roughly 17 progressor patients) is reported in the paper.

Sequencing was performed on peripheral blood mononuclear cells (PBMCs), taken at new diagnosis, from a patient treated with antithyroid drugs. The clonotype comes from a woman aged 40-60 years with Graves disease. Donor details come from another sample of the same person, matched by shared clones. This chain is built from TRBV10-3 and TRBJ1-6, with the D gene call left open. The CDR3 loop reads CAISESNSPLHF. The DNA sequence is given as TGTGCCATCAGTGAGTCGAATTCACCCCTCCACTTT.